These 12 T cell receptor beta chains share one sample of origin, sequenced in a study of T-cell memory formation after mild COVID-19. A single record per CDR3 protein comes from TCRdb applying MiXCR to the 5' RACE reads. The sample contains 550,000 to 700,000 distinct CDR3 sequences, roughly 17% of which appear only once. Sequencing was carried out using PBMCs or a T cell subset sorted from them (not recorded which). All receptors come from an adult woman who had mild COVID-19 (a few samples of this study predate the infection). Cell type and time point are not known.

CDR3 loop: CSASLHSIGSEQFF. CDR3 coding DNA: TGCAGTGCTAGTTTGCATTCTATTGGTAGTGAGCAGTTCTTC. The V call is TRBV20-1, the J call TRBJ2-1; no definite D call. V was shortened by 3 bases and J by 9 bases, with 18 bases between the two germline ends. CDR3 length equals 14 residues. In germline, CDR1 is DFQATT, CDR2 SNEGSKA (reference sequence).

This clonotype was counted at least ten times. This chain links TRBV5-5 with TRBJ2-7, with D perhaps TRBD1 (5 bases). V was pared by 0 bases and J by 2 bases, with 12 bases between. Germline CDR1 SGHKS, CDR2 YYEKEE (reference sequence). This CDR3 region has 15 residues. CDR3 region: CASSLANRPPYEQYF. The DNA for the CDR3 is TGTGCCAGCAGCTTGGCGAACAGGCCCCCCTACGAGCAGTACTTC.

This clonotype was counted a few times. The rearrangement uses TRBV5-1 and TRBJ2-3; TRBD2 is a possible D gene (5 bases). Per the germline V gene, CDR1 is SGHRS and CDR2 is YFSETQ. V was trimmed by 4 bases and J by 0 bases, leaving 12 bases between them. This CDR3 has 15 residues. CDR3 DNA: TGCGCCAGCAGCCCGGAGCGGACTAGCACAGATACGCAGTATTTT. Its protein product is CASSPERTSTDTQYF.

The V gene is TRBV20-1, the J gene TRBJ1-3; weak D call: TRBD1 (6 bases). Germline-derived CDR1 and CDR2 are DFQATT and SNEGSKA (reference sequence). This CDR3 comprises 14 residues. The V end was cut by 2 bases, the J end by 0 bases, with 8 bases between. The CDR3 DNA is TGCAGTGCTAGACAGGGGTTCTCTGGAAACACCATATATTTT. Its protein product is CSARQGFSGNTIYF.

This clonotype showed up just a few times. The CDR3: CSATDSSTHSYEQYF. The CDR3 DNA is TGCAGTGCAACTGACTCTAGTACCCATTCCTACGAGCAGTACTTC. The chain joins TRBV20-1 to TRBJ2-7, with no clear D. Germline CDR1 reads DFQATT; CDR2 reads SNEGSKA (reference sequence). The germline V and J ends were trimmed by 6 bases and 1 base, with 19 bases remaining between them. The CDR3 covers 15 residues.

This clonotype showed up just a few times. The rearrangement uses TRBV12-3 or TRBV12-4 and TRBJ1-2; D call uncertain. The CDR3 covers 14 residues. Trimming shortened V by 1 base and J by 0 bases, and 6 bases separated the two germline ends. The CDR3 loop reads CASSLEAANYGYTF. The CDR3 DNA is TGTGCCAGCAGTTTAGAGGCAGCTAACTATGGCTACACCTTC.

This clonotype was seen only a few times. CDR3 sequence reads: CASSLAGGPFTEAFF. Here the CDR3 DNA reads TGTGCCAGCAGCTTAGCAGGGGGCCCATTTACTGAAGCTTTCTTT. This chain links TRBV7-9 with TRBJ1-1, with 7 bases identical to TRBD1. Germline V lookup: CDR1 SEHNR, CDR2 FQNEAQ (reference sequence). This CDR3 is built from 15 residues. Trimming cost V 0 bases and J 5 bases; bases outside gene matches: 6.

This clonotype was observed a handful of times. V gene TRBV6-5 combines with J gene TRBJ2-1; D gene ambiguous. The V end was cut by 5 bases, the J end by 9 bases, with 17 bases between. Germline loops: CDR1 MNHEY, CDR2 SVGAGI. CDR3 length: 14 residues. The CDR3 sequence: CASSEAETTREQFF. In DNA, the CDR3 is TGTGCCAGCAGTGAGGCTGAGACGACCCGTGAGCAGTTCTTC.

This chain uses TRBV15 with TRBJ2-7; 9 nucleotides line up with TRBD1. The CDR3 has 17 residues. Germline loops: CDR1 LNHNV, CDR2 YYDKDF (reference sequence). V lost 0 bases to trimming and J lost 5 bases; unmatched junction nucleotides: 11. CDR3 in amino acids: CATSRDLGQGRNNEQYF. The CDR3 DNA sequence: TGTGCCACCAGCAGAGATCTCGGACAGGGGAGGAACAACGAGCAGTACTTC.

CDR3 residues: CASSQRDYKKKASYNEQFF. The DNA for the CDR3 is TGTGCCAGCAGTCAACGGGACTACAAAAAGAAGGCCTCCTACAATGAGCAGTTCTTC. The chain is built from TRBV12-3 or TRBV12-4 and TRBJ2-1; 7 positions match TRBD2. V shed 5 bases, J shed 0 bases, and the junction held 16 bases outside the gene matches. The CDR3 loop spans 19 amino acids.

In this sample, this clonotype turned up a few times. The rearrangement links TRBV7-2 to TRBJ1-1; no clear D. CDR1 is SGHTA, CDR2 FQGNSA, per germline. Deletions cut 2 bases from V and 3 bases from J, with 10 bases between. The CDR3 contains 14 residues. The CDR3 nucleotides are TGTGCCAGCAGCTTACAACCGGTGGACACTGAAGCTTTCTTT. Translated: CASSLQPVDTEAFF.

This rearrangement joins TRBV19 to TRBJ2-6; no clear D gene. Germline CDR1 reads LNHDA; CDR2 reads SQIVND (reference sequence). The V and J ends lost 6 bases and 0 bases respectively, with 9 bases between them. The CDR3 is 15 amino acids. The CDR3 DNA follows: TGTGCCAGTAGGGGTGGCTTCTCTGGGGCCAACGTCCTGACTTTC. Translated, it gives CASRGGFSGANVLTF.